This T cell receptor beta chain was observed in a study of blood T cells in healthy people across ages. This CDR3 region has 16 residues. CDR1 and CDR2 from the germline V gene are LGHNA and YNFKEQ. Losses at the gene ends were 0 bases for V and 2 bases for J; bases not matched to a gene: 4. Donors each provided approximately 9.6 milliliters of peripheral blood. Next came a second PCR, run for about 7 to 12 cycles, which used a sample-barcoded 5' primer along with a J-beta primer mix. In TCRdb, the 5' RACE reads were re-called with MiXCR into one record per CDR3 protein. Of about 970,000 distinct CDR3 sequences in the sample, roughly 51% are singletons; the top ten hold around 21%. This clonotype was seen more than once but under ten times.

The sequence derives from an older woman in good health. Sequencing was carried out using blood. This chain links TRBV4-2 with TRBJ1-2; TRBD1 matches 9 bases. CDR3 residues: CASSQEGQGSNYGYTF. The CDR3 region has the DNA TGTGCCAGCAGCCAAGAGGGACAGGGATCGAACTATGGCTACACCTTC.